These T cell receptor beta chains were read from a single sample in a study of CD8+ T cells in alopecia areata. Repertoires were generated with immunoSEQ multiplex PCR, while TCRdb's copy carries only in-frame clones and drops some. Among about 190,000 clones listed, around 60% were seen once. Sequences were derived from CD4+ T cells sorted from blood, sampled at week 4, from a patient treated with tofacitinib. These receptors originate from a human donor with alopecia areata. CDR3s include the opening cysteine and the closing phenylalanine or tryptophan. A D gene is named only where the DNA matches it firmly. Clone size is stated in some rows and not others, as once, few, many or a class when expanded.

size: NA
J: TRBJ2-2
D: NA
V: TRBV2
DNA: TGTGCCAGCAGCGCATTCCTCAGGGGCGCCGGGGAGCTGTTTTTT
CDR3: CASSAFLRGAGELFF

size: NA
J: TRBJ1-1
D: NA
V: TRBV5-1
DNA: TGCGCCAGCAGCCCACCCGGAGTGACTGAAGCTTTCTTT
CDR3: CASSPPGVTEAFF

size: few
J: TRBJ2-6
D: NA
V: TRBV30
DNA: TGTGCCTGGAGTGAAGGGCCTGGGGCCAACGTCCTGACTTTC
CDR3: CAWSEGPGANVLTF

size: NA
J: TRBJ2-7
D: TRBD1
V: TRBV7-2
DNA: TGTGCCAGCAGCTTGGGGACAGGGACCTACGAGCAGTACTTC
CDR3: CASSLGTGTYEQYF

size: NA
J: TRBJ2-3
D: NA
V: TRBV19
DNA: TGTGCCACCGAGACCGAGGGGCGCGATACGCAGTATTTT
CDR3: CATETEGRDTQYF

size: few
J: TRBJ2-1
D: TRBD2
V: TRBV7-2
DNA: TGTGCCAGCAGCTTAAATAGCGGGAGGGGAAATGAGCAGTTCTTC
CDR3: CASSLNSGRGNEQFF

size: NA
J: TRBJ2-5
D: NA
V: TRBV19
DNA: TGTGCCAGTAGGAGACCAGGACCGGGTGGCGAAGAGACCCAGTACTTC
CDR3: CASRRPGPGGEETQYF

size: NA
J: TRBJ2-2
D: TRBD2
V: TRBV29-1
DNA: TGCAGCACGTGGGGGCCCGGGGGGGGCACCGGGGAGCTGTTTTTT
CDR3: CSTWGPGGGTGELFF

size: NA
J: TRBJ1-4
D: TRBD1
V: TRBV23-1
DNA: TGCGCCAGCAGTCAAGGATTTTACGGGACAGTGGGTGAAAAACTGTTTTTT
CDR3: CASSQGFYGTVGEKLFF

size: NA
J: TRBJ2-7
D: NA
V: TRBV28
DNA: TGTGCCAGCAGCCCCAACGGGGGAGCCTCCTACGAGCAGTACTTC
CDR3: CASSPNGGASYEQYF